This TCR beta chain comes out of a study of cytotoxic CD8 clonotypes in ibrutinib-treated CLL. CDR3 length: 15 residues. The germline gives CDR1 MNHEY, CDR2 SVGAGI. V dropped 10 bases and J dropped 6; count of bases not matched to a gene: 15. Profiling relied on immunoSEQ multiplex PCR, and the TCRdb table lists in-frame clones only, not all of them. The data show some 120,000 clones, with roughly 84% seen just once and 3% to 4% held by the top ten. The sample in question was PBMCs, obtained after 24 months of ibrutinib treatment. This clonotype originated in a human donor with chronic lymphocytic leukemia. The chain combines TRBV6-5 with TRBJ1-5; 7 nucleotides match TRBD1. For the CDR3, the DNA is TGTGCCAACCAACGAACAGGGGCAAGGAGTCAGCCCCAGCATTTT. It translates to CANQRTGARSQPQHF.